This T cell receptor beta chain was sequenced during a study of Ad26.COV2.S vaccination and SARS-CoV-2 variants. Points on this clone: The antigen is not known.

Treatment indicated: around 19 received Ad26.COV2.S at low or high dose, single or two shots; about 5 received placebo; per-sample allocation not given. Samples were taken on day 63 after the first vaccine or placebo injection. Adults aged 18-55 years in Boston included the donor. Study-wide points: Participants in the vaccine arm had higher spike-specific TCR breadth; placebo recipients had lower. Non-spike TCR breadth showed similarity between vaccine and placebo recipients. Substantial breadth was reported for post-vaccination spike-specific CD8+ and CD4+ T cells.

Germline V CDR1 and CDR2: LGHNA, YNFKEQ. The CDR3 sequence is 13 residues long. V lost 2 bases and J 2 bases, leaving 6 bases between the germline ends. The method was immunoSEQ multiplex PCR; TCRdb's version includes in-frame clones alone and lacks a portion of them. The sample lists about 680,000 clones, about 89% seen once, with around 1.5% in the top ten. This chain joins TRBV4-2 and TRBJ2-5, with D hard to call. The sequencing used peripheral blood, collected in a trial of Ad26.COV2.S vaccine versus placebo. The source of this sequence is a person between 18 and 65 years old who received the Ad26.COV2.S COVID-19 vaccine or a placebo. Here the CDR3 reads CASSQTDQETQYF. The DNA for the CDR3 is TGTGCCAGCAGCCAAACGGATCAAGAGACCCAGTACTTC.